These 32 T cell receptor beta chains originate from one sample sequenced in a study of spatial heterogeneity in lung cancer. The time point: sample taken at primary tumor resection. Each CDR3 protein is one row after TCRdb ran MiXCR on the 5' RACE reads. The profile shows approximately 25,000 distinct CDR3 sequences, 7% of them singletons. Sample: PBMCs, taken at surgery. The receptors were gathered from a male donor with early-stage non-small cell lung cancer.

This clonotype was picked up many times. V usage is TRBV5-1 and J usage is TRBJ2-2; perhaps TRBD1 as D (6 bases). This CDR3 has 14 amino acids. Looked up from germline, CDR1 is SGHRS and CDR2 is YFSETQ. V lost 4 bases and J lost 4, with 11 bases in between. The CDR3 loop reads CASSPSGVTGELFF. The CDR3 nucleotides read TGCGCCAGCAGCCCCTCAGGGGTCACCGGGGAGCTGTTTTTT.

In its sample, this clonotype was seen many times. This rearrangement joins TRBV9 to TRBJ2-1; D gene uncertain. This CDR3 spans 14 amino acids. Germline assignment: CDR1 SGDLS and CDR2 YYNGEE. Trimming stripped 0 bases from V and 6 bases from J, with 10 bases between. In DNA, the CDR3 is TGTGCCAGCAGCGTAGACCCTAGAAGCAATGAGCAGTTCTTC. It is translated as CASSVDPRSNEQFF. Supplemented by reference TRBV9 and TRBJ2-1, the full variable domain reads DSGVTQTPKHLITATGQRVTLRCSPRSGDLSVYWYQQSLDQGLQFLIQYYNGEERAKGNILERFSAQQFPDLHSELNLSSLELGDSALYFCASSVDPRSNEQFFGPGTRLTVL.

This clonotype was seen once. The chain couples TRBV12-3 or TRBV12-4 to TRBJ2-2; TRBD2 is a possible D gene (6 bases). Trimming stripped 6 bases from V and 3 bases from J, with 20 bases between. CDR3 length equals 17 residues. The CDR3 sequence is CASRTGKWGLDTGELFF. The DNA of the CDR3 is TGTGCCAGCAGGACTGGGAAGTGGGGACTCGACACCGGGGAGCTGTTTTTT.

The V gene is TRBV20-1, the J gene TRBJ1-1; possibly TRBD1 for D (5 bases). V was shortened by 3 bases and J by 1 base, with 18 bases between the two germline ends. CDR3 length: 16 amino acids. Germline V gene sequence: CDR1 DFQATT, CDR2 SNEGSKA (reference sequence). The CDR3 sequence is CSASRDGGRQNTEAFF. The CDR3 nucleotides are TGCAGTGCTAGTCGGGACGGGGGACGACAGAACACTGAAGCTTTCTTT.

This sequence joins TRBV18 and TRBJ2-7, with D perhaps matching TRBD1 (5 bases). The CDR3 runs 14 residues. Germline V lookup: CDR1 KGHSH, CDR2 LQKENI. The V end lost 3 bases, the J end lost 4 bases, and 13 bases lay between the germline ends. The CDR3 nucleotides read TGTGCCAGCTCACCGGGGCAGGGTCTGTACGAGCAGTACTTC. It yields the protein CASSPGQGLYEQYF.

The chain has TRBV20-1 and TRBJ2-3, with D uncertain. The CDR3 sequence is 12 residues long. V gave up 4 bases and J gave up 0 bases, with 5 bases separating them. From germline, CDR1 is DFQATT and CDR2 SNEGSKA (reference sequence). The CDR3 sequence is CSAMPSTDTQYF. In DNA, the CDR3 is TGCAGTGCTATGCCCAGCACAGATACGCAGTATTTT.

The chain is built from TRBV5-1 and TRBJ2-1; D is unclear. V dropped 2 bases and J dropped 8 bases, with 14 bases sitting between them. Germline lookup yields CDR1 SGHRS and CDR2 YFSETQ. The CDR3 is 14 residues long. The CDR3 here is CASSFGEPDDEQFF. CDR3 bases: TGCGCCAGCAGCTTTGGTGAGCCGGACGATGAGCAGTTCTTC.

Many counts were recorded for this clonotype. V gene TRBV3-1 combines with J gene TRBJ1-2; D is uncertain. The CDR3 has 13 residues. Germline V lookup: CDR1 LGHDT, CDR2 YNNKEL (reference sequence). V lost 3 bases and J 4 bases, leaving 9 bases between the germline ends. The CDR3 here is CASSQASGYGYTF. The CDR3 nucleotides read TGTGCCAGCAGCCAGGCATCTGGCTATGGCTACACCTTC.

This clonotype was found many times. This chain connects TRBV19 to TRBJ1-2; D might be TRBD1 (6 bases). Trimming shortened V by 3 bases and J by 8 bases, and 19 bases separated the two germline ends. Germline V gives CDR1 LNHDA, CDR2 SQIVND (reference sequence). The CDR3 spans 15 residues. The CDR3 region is CASSITWDTAHGYTF. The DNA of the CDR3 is TGTGCCAGTAGTATTACGTGGGACACAGCCCACGGCTACACCTTC.

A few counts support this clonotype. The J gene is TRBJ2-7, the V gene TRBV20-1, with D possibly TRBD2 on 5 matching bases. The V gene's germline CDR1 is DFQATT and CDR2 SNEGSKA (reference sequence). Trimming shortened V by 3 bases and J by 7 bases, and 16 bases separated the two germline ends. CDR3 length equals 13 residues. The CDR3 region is CSARPLGLLEQYV. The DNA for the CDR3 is TGCAGTGCTAGGCCCTTAGGACTCTTGGAGCAGTACGTC.

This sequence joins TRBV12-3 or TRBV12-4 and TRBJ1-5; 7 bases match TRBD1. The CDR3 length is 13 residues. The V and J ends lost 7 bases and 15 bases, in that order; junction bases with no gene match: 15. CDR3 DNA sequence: TGTGCCAGCACCCAGGGGGGAGGGGGGCAAAGGCATTTT. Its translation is CASTQGGGGQRHF.

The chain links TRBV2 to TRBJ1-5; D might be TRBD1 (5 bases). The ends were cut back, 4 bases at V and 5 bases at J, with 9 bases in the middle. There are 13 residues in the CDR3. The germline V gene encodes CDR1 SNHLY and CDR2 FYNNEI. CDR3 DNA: TGTGCCAGCAGTGTGAGCAGGGATCAGCCCCAGCATTTT. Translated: CASSVSRDQPQHF.

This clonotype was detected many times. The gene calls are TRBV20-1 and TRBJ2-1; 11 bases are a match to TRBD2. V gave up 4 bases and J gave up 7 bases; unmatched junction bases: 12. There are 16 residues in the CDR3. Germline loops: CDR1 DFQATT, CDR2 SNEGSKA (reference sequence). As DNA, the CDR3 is TGCAGTGCTAAACTTTCGGGTAGCGGGAGGGGGAATGAGCAGTTCTTC. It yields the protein CSAKLSGSGRGNEQFF.

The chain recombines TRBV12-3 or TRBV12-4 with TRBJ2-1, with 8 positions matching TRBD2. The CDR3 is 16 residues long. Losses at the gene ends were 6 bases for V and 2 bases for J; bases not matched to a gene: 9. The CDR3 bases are TGTGCCAGCAGCCCTCCGTCGGGAGGGGCCTACAATGAGCAGTTCTTC. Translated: CASSPPSGGAYNEQFF.

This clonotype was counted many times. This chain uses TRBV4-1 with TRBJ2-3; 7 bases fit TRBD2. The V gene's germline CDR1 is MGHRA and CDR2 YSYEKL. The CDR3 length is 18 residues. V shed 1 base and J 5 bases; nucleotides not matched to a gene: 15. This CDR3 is CASSQVAHSAGSGDTQYF. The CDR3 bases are TGCGCCAGCAGCCAAGTTGCGCACTCAGCGGGAAGTGGAGATACGCAGTATTTT.

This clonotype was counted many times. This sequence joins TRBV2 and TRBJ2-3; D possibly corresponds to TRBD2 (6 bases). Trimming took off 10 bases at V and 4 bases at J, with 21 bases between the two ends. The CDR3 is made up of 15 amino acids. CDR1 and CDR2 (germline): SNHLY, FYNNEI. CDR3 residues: CATFYRRSGADTQYF. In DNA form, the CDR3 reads TGTGCCACCTTCTACAGGCGATCGGGGGCAGATACGCAGTATTTT.

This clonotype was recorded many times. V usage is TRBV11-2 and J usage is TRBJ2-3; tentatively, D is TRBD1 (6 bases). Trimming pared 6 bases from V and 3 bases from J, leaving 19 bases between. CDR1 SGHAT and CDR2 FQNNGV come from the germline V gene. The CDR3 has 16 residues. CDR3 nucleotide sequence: TGTGCCAGCAGGGCAACAGGGACGCACAATACAGATACGCAGTATTTT. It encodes CASRATGTHNTDTQYF.

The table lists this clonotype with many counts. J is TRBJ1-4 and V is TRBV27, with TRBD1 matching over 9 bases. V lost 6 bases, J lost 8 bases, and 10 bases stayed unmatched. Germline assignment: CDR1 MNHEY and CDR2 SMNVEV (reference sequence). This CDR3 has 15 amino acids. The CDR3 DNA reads TGTGCCAGCAGGAAATCCGGGACAGGGCGCGAAAAACTGTTTTTT. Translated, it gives CASRKSGTGREKLFF. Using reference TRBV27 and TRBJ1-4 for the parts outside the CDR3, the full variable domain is EAQVTQNPRYLITVTGKKLTVTCSQNMNHEYMSWYRQDPGLGLRQIYYSMNVEVTDKGDVPEGYKVSRKEKRNFPLILESPSPNQTSLYFCASRKSGTGREKLFFGSGTQLSVL.

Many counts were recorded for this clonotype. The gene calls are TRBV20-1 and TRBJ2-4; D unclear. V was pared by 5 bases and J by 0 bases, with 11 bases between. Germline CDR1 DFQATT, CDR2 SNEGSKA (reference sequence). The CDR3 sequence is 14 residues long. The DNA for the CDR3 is TGCAGTGCTTCGCCCCCTGAAGCCAAAAACATTCAGTACTTC. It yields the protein CSASPPEAKNIQYF.

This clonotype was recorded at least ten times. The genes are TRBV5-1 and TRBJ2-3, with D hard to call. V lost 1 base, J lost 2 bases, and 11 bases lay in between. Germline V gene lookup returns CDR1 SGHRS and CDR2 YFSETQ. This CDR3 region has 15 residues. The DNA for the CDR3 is TGCGCCAGCAGCTTGATGGGCGGAATCACAGATACGCAGTATTTT. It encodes CASSLMGGITDTQYF.

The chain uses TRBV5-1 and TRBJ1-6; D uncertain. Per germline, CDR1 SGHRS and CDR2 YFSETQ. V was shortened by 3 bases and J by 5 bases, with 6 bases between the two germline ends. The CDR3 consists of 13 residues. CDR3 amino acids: CASSYGDNSPLHF. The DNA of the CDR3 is TGCGCCAGCAGCTACGGGGATAATTCACCCCTCCACTTT.

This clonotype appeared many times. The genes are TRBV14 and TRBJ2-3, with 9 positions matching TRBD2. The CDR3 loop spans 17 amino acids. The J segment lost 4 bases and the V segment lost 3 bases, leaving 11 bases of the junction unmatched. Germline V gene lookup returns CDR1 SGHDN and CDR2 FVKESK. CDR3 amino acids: CASSQMSPGLAADTQYF. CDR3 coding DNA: TGTGCCAGCAGCCAGATGAGTCCGGGACTAGCTGCAGATACGCAGTATTTT. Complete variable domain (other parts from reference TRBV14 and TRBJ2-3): EAGVTQFPSHSVIEKGQTVTLRCDPISGHDNLYWYRRVMGKEIKFLLHFVKESKQDESGMPNNRFLAERTGGTYSTLKVQPAELEDSGVYFCASSQMSPGLAADTQYFGPGTRLTVL.

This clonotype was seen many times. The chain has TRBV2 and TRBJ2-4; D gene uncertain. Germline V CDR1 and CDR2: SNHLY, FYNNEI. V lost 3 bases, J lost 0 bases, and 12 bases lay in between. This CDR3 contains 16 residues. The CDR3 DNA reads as TGTGCCAGCAGTGAGGGTTTGACGCTAGCCAAAAACATTCAGTACTTC. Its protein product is CASSEGLTLAKNIQYF.

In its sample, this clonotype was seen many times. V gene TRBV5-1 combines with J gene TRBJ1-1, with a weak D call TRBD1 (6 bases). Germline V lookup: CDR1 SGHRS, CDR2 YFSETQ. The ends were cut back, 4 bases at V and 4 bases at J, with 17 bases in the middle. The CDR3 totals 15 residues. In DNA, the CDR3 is TGCGCCAGCAGCATATCGTCCAGGGGAAGCACTGAAGCTTTCTTT. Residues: CASSISSRGSTEAFF.

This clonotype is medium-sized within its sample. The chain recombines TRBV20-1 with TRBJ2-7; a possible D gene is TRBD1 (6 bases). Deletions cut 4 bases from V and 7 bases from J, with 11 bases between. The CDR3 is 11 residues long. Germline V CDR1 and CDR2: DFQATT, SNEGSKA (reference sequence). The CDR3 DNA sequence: TGCAGTGCTATCTTAAGGGGGGAGCAGTACTTC. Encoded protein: CSAILRGEQYF.

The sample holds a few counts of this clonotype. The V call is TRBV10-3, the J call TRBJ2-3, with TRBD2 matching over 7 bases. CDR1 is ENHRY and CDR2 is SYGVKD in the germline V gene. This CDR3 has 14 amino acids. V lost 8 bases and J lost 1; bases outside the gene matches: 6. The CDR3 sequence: CAIQASGGTDTQYF. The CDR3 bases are TGTGCCATCCAGGCAAGCGGGGGCACAGATACGCAGTATTTT.

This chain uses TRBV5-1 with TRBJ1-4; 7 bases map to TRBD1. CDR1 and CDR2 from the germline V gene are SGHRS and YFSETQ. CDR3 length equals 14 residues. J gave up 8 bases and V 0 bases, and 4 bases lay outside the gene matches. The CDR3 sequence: CASSLEGAREKLFF. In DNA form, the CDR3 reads TGCGCCAGCAGCTTGGAGGGGGCACGAGAAAAACTGTTTTTT.

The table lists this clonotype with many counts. CDR3 nucleotide sequence: TGTGCCAGCAGGGCCCCCGGACTGGGCCAAGATACGCAGTATTTT. Amino acids: CASRAPGLGQDTQYF. The chain has TRBV6-1 and TRBJ2-3; D perhaps matches TRBD2 (5 bases). The CDR3 is 15 residues long. V was pared by 6 bases and J by 5 bases, with 18 bases between. CDR1 and CDR2 (germline): MNHNS, SASEGT.

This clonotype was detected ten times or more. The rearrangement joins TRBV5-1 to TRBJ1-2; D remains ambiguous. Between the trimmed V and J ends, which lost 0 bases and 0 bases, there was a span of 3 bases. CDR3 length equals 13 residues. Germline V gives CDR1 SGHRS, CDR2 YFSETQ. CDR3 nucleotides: TGCGCCAGCAGCTTGGGATCTAACTATGGCTACACCTTC. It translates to CASSLGSNYGYTF.

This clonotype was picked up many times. CDR3 sequence: CASGSTVDSPLHF. The CDR3 DNA follows: TGCGCCAGCGGATCGACGGTGGATTCACCCCTCCACTTT. The chain has TRBV5-1 and TRBJ1-6, with D unclear. Germline-derived CDR1 and CDR2 are SGHRS and YFSETQ. CDR3 size: 13 residues. V shed 7 bases and J shed 8 bases, with 13 bases lying between them.

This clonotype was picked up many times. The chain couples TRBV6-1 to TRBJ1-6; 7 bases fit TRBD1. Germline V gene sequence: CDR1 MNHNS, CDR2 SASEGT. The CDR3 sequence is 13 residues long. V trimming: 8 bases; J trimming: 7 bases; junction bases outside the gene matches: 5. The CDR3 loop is CASGGQPNSPLHF. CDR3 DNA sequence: TGTGCCAGCGGGGGACAGCCAAATTCACCCCTCCACTTT.

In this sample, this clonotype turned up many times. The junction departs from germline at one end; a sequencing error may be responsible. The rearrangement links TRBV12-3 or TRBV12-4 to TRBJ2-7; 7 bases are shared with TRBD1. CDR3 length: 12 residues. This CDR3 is CASSFSQTGQVF. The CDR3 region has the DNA TGTGCCAGCAGTTTCTCCCAGACAGGGCAAGTTTTC.